A single sample gave rise to the 18 T cell receptor beta chains below, sequenced in a study of OX40 agonist ivuxolimab in advanced cancers. Clones were read by immunoSEQ multiplex PCR, and TCRdb kept only the in-frame ones, dropping some. The sample has about 77,000 clones; over 75% are singletons. The input for sequencing was CD4+ or CD8+ T cells sorted from blood, taken in a trial of the OX40 agonist ivuxolimab. The receptors stem from an adult with an advanced solid tumor such as melanoma, head and neck, liver or kidney cancer.

The V call is TRBV5-1, the J call TRBJ1-1; the D gene is possibly TRBD1 (6 bases). Trimming cost V 2 bases and J 6 bases, with 14 bases left between them. From germline, CDR1 is SGHRS and CDR2 YFSETQ. The CDR3 length is 14 residues. For the CDR3, the DNA is TGCGCCAGCAGCTTAGCACCACAGGGAGCTGAAGCTTTCTTT. Its protein is CASSLAPQGAEAFF.

This clone came up once. The CDR3 loop reads CASRVPAGIRSTGELFF. The CDR3 bases are TGTGCCAGTAGAGTCCCCGCGGGAATTCGTTCCACCGGGGAGCTGTTTTTT. The chain recombines TRBV19 with TRBJ2-2; D possibly corresponds to TRBD2 (6 bases). The CDR3 runs to 17 residues. The V and J ends lost 6 bases and 4 bases respectively, with 21 bases between them. Germline values: CDR1 LNHDA, CDR2 SQIVND (reference sequence).

The V gene is TRBV2, the J gene TRBJ2-7; 9 bases line up with TRBD1. CDR1 SNHLY and CDR2 FYNNEI come from the germline V gene. Losses at the gene ends were 0 bases for V and 0 bases for J; bases not matched to a gene: 0. The length of the CDR3 is 15 residues. CDR3 sequence reads: CASSEATGGSYEQYF. CDR3 nucleotides: TGTGCCAGCAGTGAAGCGACAGGGGGCTCCTACGAGCAGTACTTC.

The CDR3 sequence: CAISLAGESSGTGELFF. CDR3 DNA: TGTGCCATCAGCCTAGCGGGAGAGTCCTCCGGAACCGGGGAGCTGTTTTTT. This sequence joins TRBV10-3 and TRBJ2-2; 10 bases are a match to TRBD2. Trimming took 6 bases from V and 5 from J; bases not matched to a gene: 12. The CDR3 consists of 17 residues. Germline lookup yields CDR1 ENHRY and CDR2 SYGVKD.

This clone was detected a few times. Other DNA sequences in the same sample also yield this CDR3. J is TRBJ2-5 and V is TRBV19; D is unclear. This CDR3 comprises 11 residues. The ends were cut back, 2 bases at V and 5 bases at J, with 3 bases in the middle. The V gene's germline CDR1 is LNHDA and CDR2 SQIVND (reference sequence). CDR3 region: CASSIMETQYF. The DNA for the CDR3 is TGTGCCAGTAGTATAATGGAGACCCAGTACTTC.

This CDR3 is CASSLRGSNQPQHF. Here the CDR3 DNA reads TGTGCCAGCAGCTTAAGAGGTAGCAATCAGCCCCAGCATTTT. The chain has TRBV5-4 and TRBJ1-5; D ambiguous. V gave up 2 bases and J gave up 0 bases, with 6 bases separating them. Germline V CDR1 and CDR2: SGHNT, YYREEE (reference sequence). The CDR3 consists of 14 residues.

The V and J genes are TRBV6-1 and TRBJ2-3, with TRBD1 matching 8 bases. V shed 6 bases, J shed 6 bases, and the junction held 5 bases outside the gene matches. Germline CDR1 MNHNS, CDR2 SASEGT. The CDR3 has 13 amino acids. CDR3 nucleotide sequence: TGTGCCAGCAGGACAGGGGCTGGGGATACGCAGTATTTT. It codes for CASRTGAGDTQYF.

V and J are TRBV5-6 and TRBJ1-2; D is possibly TRBD1 (6 bases). With 5 bases removed from V and 2 bases from J, the gap between germline ends came to 10 bases. The CDR3 covers 13 residues. The germline V gene encodes CDR1 SGHDT and CDR2 YYEEEE. The CDR3 is CASSNQGNYGYTF. As DNA, the CDR3 is TGTGCCAGCAGTAATCAGGGGAACTATGGCTACACCTTC.

This clone was observed a handful of times. The chain couples TRBV25-1 to TRBJ1-6, with D perhaps matching TRBD1 (5 bases). This CDR3 is built from 14 residues. The germline gives CDR1 MGHDK, CDR2 SYGVNS. V lost 6 bases and J lost 7, with 13 bases in between. The CDR3 loop is CASRRDPKNSPLHF. DNA of the CDR3: TGTGCCAGCAGGCGGGACCCGAAGAATTCACCCCTCCACTTT.

The rearrangement joins TRBV18 to TRBJ1-5; 9 bases match TRBD1. Unmatched junction bases numbered 11, after V lost 5 bases and J lost 6 bases. In germline, CDR1 is KGHSH, CDR2 LQKENI. The CDR3 sequence is 16 residues long. The CDR3 nucleotides read TGTGCCAGCTCAATCGCCAGGGGACAGGGCACTCAGCCCCAGCATTTT. Protein sequence: CASSIARGQGTQPQHF.

The chain couples TRBV11-3 to TRBJ2-7, with 7 bases that match TRBD1. Trimming cost V 1 base and J 2 bases; bases outside gene matches: 2. The CDR3 extends over 14 amino acids. Germline assignment: CDR1 SGHNT and CDR2 YENEEA. The DNA for the CDR3 is TGTGCCAGCAGCTTAGGGACAGGCACCTACGAGCAGTACTTC. It yields the protein CASSLGTGTYEQYF. Full variable domain (missing parts from reference TRBV11-3 and TRBJ2-7): EAGVVQSPRYKIIEKKQPVAFWCNPISGHNTLYWYLQNLGQGPELLIRYENEEAVDDSQLPKDRFSAERLKGVDSTLKIQPAELGDSAVYLCASSLGTGTYEQYFGPGTRLTVT.

In this sample, this clone turned up once. This sequence joins TRBV7-6 and TRBJ2-3; tentative D call: TRBD2 (6 bases). Germline V gene lookup returns CDR1 SGHVS and CDR2 FNYEAQ. CDR3 length: 15 amino acids. V lost 5 bases and J 5 bases, leaving 17 bases between the germline ends. The CDR3, as DNA: TGTGCCAGCAGCCCCTCCAGCGCGCGGGGAGATACGCAGTATTTT. Amino acids: CASSPSSARGDTQYF.

The chain uses TRBV11-3 and TRBJ2-1, with 8 bases that match TRBD2. From germline, CDR1 is SGHNT and CDR2 YENEEA. The J segment lost 7 bases and the V segment lost 5 bases, leaving 13 bases of the junction unmatched. The CDR3 covers 16 residues. This CDR3 reads CASSPVVTGGRNEQFF. CDR3 bases: TGTGCCAGCAGCCCCGTAGTTACGGGGGGGCGGAATGAGCAGTTCTTC. Full variable domain (remainder filled in from reference TRBV11-3 and TRBJ2-1): EAGVVQSPRYKIIEKKQPVAFWCNPISGHNTLYWYLQNLGQGPELLIRYENEEAVDDSQLPKDRFSAERLKGVDSTLKIQPAELGDSAVYLCASSPVVTGGRNEQFFGPGTRLTVL.

The V call is TRBV27, the J call TRBJ1-6, with D unresolved. CDR1 MNHEY and CDR2 SMNVEV come from the germline V gene (reference sequence). The CDR3 is made up of 13 amino acids. V dropped 5 bases and J dropped 9 bases, with 11 bases sitting between them. CDR3: CASSAFHSSPLHF. The CDR3 bases are TGTGCCAGCAGTGCCTTCCACAGTTCACCCCTCCACTTT.

The V and J genes are TRBV19 and TRBJ2-4, with TRBD1 as a possible D gene (5 bases). Trimming took off 5 bases at V and 9 bases at J, with 17 bases between the two ends. The V gene's germline CDR1 is LNHDA and CDR2 SQIVND (reference sequence). The CDR3 sequence is 14 residues long. CDR3 loop: CASSSPGSGSIQYF. For the CDR3, the DNA is TGTGCCAGTAGTTCACCAGGGTCTGGAAGCATTCAGTACTTC.

The chain employs TRBV28 and TRBJ2-5; 8 bases map to TRBD1. Germline V gives CDR1 MDHEN, CDR2 SYDVKM. V trimming: 6 bases; J trimming: 4 bases; junction bases outside the gene matches: 7. This CDR3 has 14 amino acids. CDR3 DNA: TGTGCCAGCAGCCGGGGACAGGCCAGAGAGACCCAGTACTTC. Translation: CASSRGQARETQYF.

The V call is TRBV6-5, the J call TRBJ2-7; 7 bases agree with TRBD1. The CDR3 covers 16 residues. Germline loops: CDR1 MNHEY, CDR2 SVGAGI. Losses at the gene ends were 0 bases for V and 0 bases for J; bases not matched to a gene: 5. DNA for the CDR3: TGTGCCAGCAGTTACTCGGCTTCAGGGGGCTCCTACGAGCAGTACTTC. Protein: CASSYSASGGSYEQYF.

J is TRBJ2-2 and V is TRBV29-1; D uncertain. Germline CDR1 is SQVTM and CDR2 is ANQGSEA. V shed 3 bases and J shed 4 bases, with 6 bases lying between them. This CDR3 is 12 amino acids long. CDR3 sequence (DNA): TGCAGCGTTGATCCAGGCACCGGGGAGCTGTTTTTT. Translating it yields CSVDPGTGELFF.